This T cell receptor (beta chain) was sequenced in a study of CD8 T cells in ankylosing spondylitis. Study observations and caveats: A TCR beta motif made of several highly homologous variants seemed typical of ankylosing spondylitis blood. The clones that were linked to disease were reported to be significantly enriched in matched synovial fluid samples from ankylosing spondylitis patients.

MiXCR, applied by TCRdb to the 5' RACE reads, yields one record per CDR3 protein. The profile shows around 770,000 distinct CDR3 sequences, about 20% of them singletons. As for this clonotype: The antigen is not known.

Sequences were obtained from blood, either unsorted or a sorted T cell fraction (not recorded which). The sequence was obtained from a male donor with ankylosing spondylitis.

This CDR3 is CASSTQRKAFF. The CDR3 nucleotides are TGTGCCAGCAGTACCCAGAGAAAAGCTTTCTTT. The V and J genes are TRBV6-5 and TRBJ1-1; D ambiguous. This CDR3 is built from 11 residues. Germline V gene lookup returns CDR1 MNHEY and CDR2 SVGAGI. V shed 5 bases and J shed 9 bases, with 10 bases lying between them.